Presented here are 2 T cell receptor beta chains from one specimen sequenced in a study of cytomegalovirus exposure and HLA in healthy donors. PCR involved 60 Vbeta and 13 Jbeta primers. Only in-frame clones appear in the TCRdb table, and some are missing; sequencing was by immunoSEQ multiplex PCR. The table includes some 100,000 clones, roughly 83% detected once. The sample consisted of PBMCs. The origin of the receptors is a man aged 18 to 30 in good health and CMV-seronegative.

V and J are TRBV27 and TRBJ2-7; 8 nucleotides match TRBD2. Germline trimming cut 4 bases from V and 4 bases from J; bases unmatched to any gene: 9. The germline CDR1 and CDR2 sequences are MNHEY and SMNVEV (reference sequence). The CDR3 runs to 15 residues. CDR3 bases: TGTGCCAGCAGTTCCCCGGGCGGGAGGCATTACGAGCAGTACTTC. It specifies CASSSPGGRHYEQYF.

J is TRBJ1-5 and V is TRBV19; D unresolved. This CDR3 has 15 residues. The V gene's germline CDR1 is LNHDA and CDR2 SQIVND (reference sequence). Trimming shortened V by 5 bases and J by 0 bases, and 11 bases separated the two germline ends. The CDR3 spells CASSSESLSNQPQHF. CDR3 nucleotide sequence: TGTGCCAGTAGTTCCGAGTCCCTTAGCAATCAGCCCCAGCATTTT.